The next 20 T cell receptor beta chains were all read from a single sample in a study of blood T cell repertoires in COVID-19. Sequencing was performed with immunoSEQ multiplex PCR; in TCRdb, only in-frame clones are kept and a portion is missing. The sample has 90,000 to 120,000 clones; 65% to 90% are singletons. Sequencing was carried out using PBMCs or T cells enriched from blood (not recorded which). Receptor source: a woman in her forties or fifties who had recovered from COVID-19.

V is TRBV28 and J is TRBJ1-2, with 7 bases fitting TRBD1. The germline V gene has CDR1 MDHEN and CDR2 SYDVKM. V was pared by 4 bases and J by 0 bases, with 2 bases of the junction left unmatched. The CDR3 runs 14 residues. Written as DNA, the CDR3 is TGTGCCAGCAGTTCCGGGACAGCTAACTATGGCTACACCTTC. It specifies CASSSGTANYGYTF.

The V call is TRBV27, the J call TRBJ1-2; D may be TRBD1 (6 bases). The CDR3 runs 13 residues. Looked up from germline, CDR1 is MNHEY and CDR2 is SMNVEV (reference sequence). V was pared by 3 bases and J by 7 bases, with 12 bases between. The CDR3 DNA reads as TGTGCCAGCAGTTTTGCGGGGGCGGCTGGCTACACCTTC. Amino acid sequence: CASSFAGAAGYTF.

The genes are TRBV27 and TRBJ1-5; TRBD1 matches 8 bases. The CDR3 totals 15 residues. The V and J ends lost 3 bases and 6 bases, in that order; junction bases with no gene match: 7. Germline V lookup: CDR1 MNHEY, CDR2 SMNVEV (reference sequence). CDR3 in amino acids: CASSFEGQGGQPQHF. CDR3 sequence (DNA): TGTGCCAGCAGTTTTGAAGGACAGGGAGGTCAGCCCCAGCATTTT.

The table lists this clone with a few counts. This chain uses TRBV28 with TRBJ2-3, with 12 bases aligning to TRBD2. Germline V gene lookup returns CDR1 MDHEN and CDR2 SYDVKM. The V gene end was trimmed by 6 bases and the J gene end by 1 base; junction bases not matched to a gene: 11. The CDR3 is made up of 18 amino acids. In DNA, the CDR3 is TGTGCCAGCAGCGGCCTAGCGGGAGGGCCGTGGGGCACAGATACGCAGTATTTT. Translation: CASSGLAGGPWGTDTQYF.

The genes are TRBV19 and TRBJ2-1, with 9 bases matching TRBD2. Germline V gives CDR1 LNHDA, CDR2 SQIVND (reference sequence). The CDR3 consists of 12 residues. V was pared by 6 bases and J by 8 bases, with 2 bases of the junction left unmatched. CDR3 loop: CASRLAGDEQFF. The CDR3, as DNA: TGTGCCAGTAGGTTAGCGGGAGATGAGCAGTTCTTC.

The chain uses TRBV19 and TRBJ1-1; D is unresolved. This CDR3 is built from 13 residues. Germline V lookup: CDR1 LNHDA, CDR2 SQIVND (reference sequence). The V and J ends lost 5 bases and 1 base respectively, with 8 bases between them. The CDR3 DNA reads TGTGCCAGTAGTGGCGGAAGGAACACTGAAGCTTTCTTT. This translates into CASSGGRNTEAFF.

The CDR3 DNA sequence: TGCGCCAGCAGCTTGCTGGGGCTAGCGGAGCAAGAGACCCAGTACTTC. It is translated as CASSLLGLAEQETQYF. This chain links TRBV5-1 with TRBJ2-5; 7 bases line up with TRBD2. Looked up from germline, CDR1 is SGHRS and CDR2 is YFSETQ. The junction had 8 bases not matched to a gene; V was cut back by 1 base and J by 2 bases. This CDR3 is built from 16 residues.

The rearrangement links TRBV15 to TRBJ1-1, with D tentatively TRBD1 (5 bases). This CDR3 spans 14 amino acids. V lost 0 bases and J lost 6, with 11 bases in between. Germline values: CDR1 LNHNV, CDR2 YYDKDF (reference sequence). As DNA, the CDR3 is TGTGCCACCAGCAGAGATCGAGGCAGGGCTGAAGCTTTCTTT. Translation gives CATSRDRGRAEAFF.

The V gene is TRBV27, the J gene TRBJ1-5; 7 nucleotides align to TRBD1. The CDR3 is made up of 15 amino acids. V was pared by 5 bases and J by 5 bases, with 9 bases of the junction left unmatched. Germline V gives CDR1 MNHEY, CDR2 SMNVEV (reference sequence). The CDR3 nucleotides read TGTGCCAGCAGTCCTGGGACAGCGGCACATCAGCCCCAGCATTTT. The encoded protein is CASSPGTAAHQPQHF.

The V and J genes are TRBV7-3 and TRBJ2-1, with D uncertain. The CDR3 spans 14 residues. V gave up 5 bases and J gave up 6 bases, with 14 bases separating them. CDR1 and CDR2 (germline): SGHTA, FQGTGA. CDR3 in amino acids: CASSPTWSGNEQFF. For the CDR3, the DNA is TGTGCCAGCAGCCCCACCTGGTCCGGCAATGAGCAGTTCTTC. Filled out from reference TRBV7-3 and TRBJ2-1, the complete variable domain reads GAGVSQTPSNKVTEKGKYVELRCDPISGHTALYWYRQSLGQGPEFLIYFQGTGAADDSGLPNDRFFAVRPEGSVSTLKIQRTERGDSAVYLCASSPTWSGNEQFFGPGTRLTVL.

The chain joins TRBV5-1 to TRBJ2-4; D not resolved. The CDR3 extends over 17 amino acids. From germline, CDR1 is SGHRS and CDR2 YFSETQ. The ends were cut back, 2 bases at V and 1 base at J, with 16 bases in the middle. This chain's CDR3 is CASSFNSTLIAKNIQYF. As DNA, the CDR3 is TGCGCCAGCAGCTTTAACTCCACCCTCATTGCCAAAAACATTCAGTACTTC. Complete variable domain (other parts from reference TRBV5-1 and TRBJ2-4): KAGVTQTPRYLIKTRGQQVTLSCSPISGHRSVSWYQQTPGQGLQFLFEYFSETQRNKGNFPGRFSGRQFSNSRSEMNVSTLELGDSALYLCASSFNSTLIAKNIQYFGAGTRLSVL.

CDR3 loop: CAWIGVETQYF. The CDR3 region has the DNA TGTGCCTGGATCGGGGTCGAGACCCAGTACTTC. The gene calls are TRBV30 and TRBJ2-5, with TRBD2 as a possible D gene (5 bases). Trimming took off 4 bases at V and 5 bases at J, with 8 bases between the two ends. Germline V gene lookup returns CDR1 GTSNPN and CDR2 SVGIG (reference sequence). CDR3 length equals 11 residues.

The rearrangement links TRBV30 to TRBJ1-2, with D possibly matching TRBD1 (6 bases). Trimming pared 1 base from V and 8 bases from J, leaving 11 bases between. Germline V gives CDR1 GTSNPN, CDR2 SVGIG (reference sequence). The CDR3 has 12 residues. The CDR3 sequence: CAWSARGGGYTF. The CDR3, as DNA: TGTGCCTGGAGTGCCAGGGGTGGGGGCTACACCTTC.

V usage is TRBV5-1 and J usage is TRBJ1-1; D possibly corresponds to TRBD1 (6 bases). Germline lookup yields CDR1 SGHRS and CDR2 YFSETQ. The CDR3 is made up of 14 amino acids. V was pared by 4 bases and J by 3 bases, with 13 bases between. CDR3 in amino acids: CASSPGGRYTEAFF. CDR3 DNA: TGCGCCAGCAGCCCTGGGGGCCGCTACACTGAAGCTTTCTTT.

The rearrangement joins TRBV27 to TRBJ2-3; 16 positions agree with TRBD2. This CDR3 is built from 19 residues. Trimming took 6 bases from V and 3 from J; bases not matched to a gene: 12. Germline V CDR1 and CDR2: MNHEY, SMNVEV (reference sequence). Written as DNA, the CDR3 is TGTGCCAGCAGCGAAACCGGGACTAGCGGGAGGGTCCATACAGATACGCAGTATTTT. Protein: CASSETGTSGRVHTDTQYF.

The rearrangement joins TRBV19 to TRBJ2-1, with a possible D match to TRBD2 (7 bases). From germline, CDR1 is LNHDA and CDR2 SQIVND (reference sequence). The V gene lost 5 bases and the J gene lost 9 bases, with 20 bases spanning the gap. The CDR3 loop spans 15 amino acids. CDR3 region: CASSWGGPRISEQFF. CDR3 in DNA: TGTGCCAGTAGTTGGGGGGGGCCGCGAATCAGTGAGCAGTTCTTC.

The J gene is TRBJ2-3, the V gene TRBV7-8; 9 nucleotides match TRBD1. The CDR3 has 18 amino acids. V gave up 4 bases and J gave up 0 bases; unmatched junction bases: 11. The germline V gene encodes CDR1 SGHVS and CDR2 FQNEAQ. The CDR3 DNA sequence: TGTGCCAGCAGCTCCCCGGACAGGGGCGAGGATAGCACAGATACGCAGTATTTT. Amino acids: CASSSPDRGEDSTDTQYF.

The chain has TRBV2 and TRBJ1-4, with TRBD1 as a possible D gene (6 bases). The germline gives CDR1 SNHLY, CDR2 FYNNEI. This CDR3 spans 15 amino acids. Trimming shortened V by 4 bases and J by 5 bases, and 14 bases separated the two germline ends. CDR3 nucleotides: TGTGCCAGCAGTGTAGACAGGATGGGAAATGAAAAACTGTTTTTT. Protein sequence: CASSVDRMGNEKLFF.

This clone was detected once. The chain links TRBV28 to TRBJ1-6, with D possibly TRBD1 on 6 matching bases. V gave up 6 bases and J gave up 4 bases, with 16 bases separating them. CDR1 and CDR2 (germline): MDHEN, SYDVKM. CDR3 size: 16 residues. The CDR3: CASRLQGWDYNSPLHF. The CDR3 region has the DNA TGTGCCAGCAGGCTACAGGGCTGGGATTATAATTCACCCCTCCACTTT.

The chain couples TRBV27 to TRBJ2-3; maybe TRBD2 (6 bases). CDR1 and CDR2 (germline): MNHEY, SMNVEV (reference sequence). Trimming stripped 3 bases from V and 0 bases from J, with 10 bases between. The CDR3 has 15 residues. The CDR3 sequence is CASSFPGTSTDTQYF. CDR3 nucleotide sequence: TGTGCCAGCAGTTTTCCCGGGACTAGCACAGATACGCAGTATTTT.